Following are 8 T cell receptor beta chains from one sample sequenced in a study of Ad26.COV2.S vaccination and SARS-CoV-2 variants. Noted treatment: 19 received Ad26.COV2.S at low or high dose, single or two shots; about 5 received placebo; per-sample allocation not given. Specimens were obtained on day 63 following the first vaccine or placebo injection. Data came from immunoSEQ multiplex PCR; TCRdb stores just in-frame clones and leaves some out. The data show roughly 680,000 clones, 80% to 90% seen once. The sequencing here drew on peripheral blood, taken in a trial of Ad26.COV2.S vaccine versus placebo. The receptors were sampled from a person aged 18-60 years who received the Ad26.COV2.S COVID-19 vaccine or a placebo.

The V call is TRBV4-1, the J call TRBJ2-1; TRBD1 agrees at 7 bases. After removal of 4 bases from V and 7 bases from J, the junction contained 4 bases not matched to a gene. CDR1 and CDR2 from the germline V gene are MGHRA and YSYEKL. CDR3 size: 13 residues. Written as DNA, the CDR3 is TGCGCCAGCAGCCGAAACAGGGGAAATGAGCAGTTCTTC. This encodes CASSRNRGNEQFF.

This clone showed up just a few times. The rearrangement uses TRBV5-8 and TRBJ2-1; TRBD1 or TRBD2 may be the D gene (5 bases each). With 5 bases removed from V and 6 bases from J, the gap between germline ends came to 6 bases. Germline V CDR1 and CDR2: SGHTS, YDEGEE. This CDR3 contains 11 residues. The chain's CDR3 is CASSGGNEQFF. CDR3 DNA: TGTGCCAGCAGTGGGGGCAATGAGCAGTTCTTC.

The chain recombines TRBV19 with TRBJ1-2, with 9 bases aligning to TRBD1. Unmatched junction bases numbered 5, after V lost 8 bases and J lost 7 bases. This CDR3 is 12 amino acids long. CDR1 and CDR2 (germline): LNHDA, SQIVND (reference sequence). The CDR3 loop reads CASGQGIGGYTF. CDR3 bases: TGTGCCAGTGGACAGGGGATAGGTGGCTACACCTTC.

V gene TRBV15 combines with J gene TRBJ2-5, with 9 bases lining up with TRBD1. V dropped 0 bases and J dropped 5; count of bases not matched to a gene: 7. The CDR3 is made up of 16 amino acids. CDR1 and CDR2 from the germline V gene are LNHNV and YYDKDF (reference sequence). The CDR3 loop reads CATSRDLDRGSETQYF. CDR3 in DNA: TGTGCCACCAGCAGAGATCTCGACAGGGGGTCGGAGACCCAGTACTTC. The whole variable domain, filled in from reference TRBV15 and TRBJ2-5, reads DAMVIQNPRYQVTQFGKPVTLSCSQTLNHNVMYWYQQKSSQAPKLLFHYYDKDFNNEADTPDNFQSRRPNTSFCFLDIRSPGLGDTAMYLCATSRDLDRGSETQYFGPGTRLLVL.

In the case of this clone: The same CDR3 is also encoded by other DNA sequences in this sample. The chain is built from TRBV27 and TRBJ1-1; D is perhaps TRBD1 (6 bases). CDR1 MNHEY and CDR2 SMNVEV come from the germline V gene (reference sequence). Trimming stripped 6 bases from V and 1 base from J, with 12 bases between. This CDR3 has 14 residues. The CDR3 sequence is CASSLTGGNTEAFF. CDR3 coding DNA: TGTGCCAGCAGCCTGACAGGCGGGAACACTGAAGCTTTCTTT.

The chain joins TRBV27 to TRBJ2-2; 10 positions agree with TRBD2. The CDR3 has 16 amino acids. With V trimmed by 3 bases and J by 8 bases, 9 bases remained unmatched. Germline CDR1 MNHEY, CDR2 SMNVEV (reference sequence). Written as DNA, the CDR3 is TGTGCCAGCAGTTTTGAAGCGGGAGGGCCAAGGGGGGAGCTGTTTTTT. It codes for CASSFEAGGPRGELFF.

The CDR3 is CASSPRGGGWNSPLHF. The CDR3, as DNA: TGTGCCAGCAGCCCCCGGGGTGGGGGCTGGAATTCACCCCTCCACTTT. This rearrangement joins TRBV27 to TRBJ1-6; TRBD1 might be the D (6 bases). The germline V gene has CDR1 MNHEY and CDR2 SMNVEV (reference sequence). Trimming removed 6 bases from V and 7 bases from J, with 19 bases in between. The length of the CDR3 is 16 residues.

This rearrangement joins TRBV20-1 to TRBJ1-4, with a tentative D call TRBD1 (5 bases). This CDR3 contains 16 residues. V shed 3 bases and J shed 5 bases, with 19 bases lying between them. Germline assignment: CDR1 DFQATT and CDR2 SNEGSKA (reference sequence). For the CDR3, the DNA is TGCAGTGCTAGTTTAGGGGTTTTGGCTGAGAATGAAAAACTGTTTTTT. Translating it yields CSASLGVLAENEKLFF.